Listed below are T cell receptor beta chains from one sample, sequenced in a study of T cell responses to AZD1222 COVID-19 vaccine. Only in-frame clones appear in the TCRdb table, and some are missing; sequencing was by immunoSEQ multiplex PCR. The sample carries around 76,000 clones, 85% recorded once. The sample consisted of peripheral blood, taken on day 0 of AZD1222 vaccination. These receptors were collected from an adult in good health. Both conserved end residues are part of each CDR3. The order of the fields is D gene, J gene, clone size, V gene, CDR3 DNA, CDR3 protein. D genes are given only for firm matches. Size is omitted from some rows. Given values are once, few, many or a class for expanded clones.

NA | TRBJ1-5 | few | TRBV12-5 | TGTGCTAGTGCAGGAAGGGGCAATCAGCCCCAGCATTTT | CASAGRGNQPQHF
NA | TRBJ1-5 | once | TRBV4-3 | TGCGCCAGCAGCCAACGGCCCGGGTTTGGTCAGCCCCAGCATTTT | CASSQRPGFGQPQHF
NA | TRBJ2-1 | NA | TRBV15 | TGTGCCACCAGCAGAGATTCACATCAGGGCAATGAGCAGTTCTTC | CATSRDSHQGNEQFF
TRBD1 | TRBJ1-6 | NA | TRBV2 | TGTGCCAGCACGGGGGACAGCTATAATTCACCCCTCCACTTT | CASTGDSYNSPLHF
TRBD1 | TRBJ1-6 | NA | TRBV7-2 | TGTGCCAGCAGCTTAAATTCACGGACAGGAAGTTCACCCCTCCACTTT | CASSLNSRTGSSPLHF
NA | TRBJ2-3 | NA | TRBV5-4 | TGTGCCAGCAGCTTCCGCGGGGGCACAGATACGCAGTATTTT | CASSFRGGTDTQYF
NA | TRBJ1-2 | NA | TRBV18 | TGTGCCAGCGCCCTCCCAAATAATAACTATGGCTACACCTTC | CASALPNNNYGYTF
TRBD1 | TRBJ2-7 | NA | TRBV19 | TGTGCCAGTAGTATAGATGAGGGACAGCCTTACGAGCAGTACTTC | CASSIDEGQPYEQYF
NA | TRBJ2-7 | NA | TRBV11-1 | TGTGCCAGCAGCTTAGCGGTGAGGCAGGGCAACGAGCAGTACTTC | CASSLAVRQGNEQYF
NA | TRBJ1-3 | once | TRBV5-4 | TGTGCCAGCAGCCCCGAGGACAGCTCTGGAAACACCATATATTTT | CASSPEDSSGNTIYF
NA | TRBJ1-6 | NA | TRBV4-3 | TGCGCCAGCAGCCAAGAAGGAGGGTCACCCCTCCACTTT | CASSQEGGSPLHF
NA | TRBJ1-6 | NA | TRBV6-2/TRBV6-3 | TGTGCCAGCAGTTACTCCCCCCGGGACGGCAATAATTCACCCCTCCACTTT | CASSYSPRDGNNSPLHF
NA | TRBJ1-6 | once | TRBV25-1 | TGTGCCAGCAGATATAGGGGAGATTCACCCCTCCACTTT | CASRYRGDSPLHF
TRBD2 | TRBJ2-2 | NA | TRBV3-1/TRBV3-2 | TGTGCCAGCAGCCAAGGAAGCGGGGAGCACGCCGGGGAGCTGTTTTTT | CASSQGSGEHAGELFF
NA | TRBJ1-1 | NA | TRBV4-3 | TGCGCCAGCAGCCAAGTGGGCGGGAACACTGAAGCTTTCTTT | CASSQVGGNTEAFF
NA | TRBJ1-3 | NA | TRBV5-1 | TGCGCCAGCCGACAGACACGCTCTGGAAACACCATATATTTT | CASRQTRSGNTIYF
TRBD2 | TRBJ2-3 | NA | TRBV2 | TGTGCCAGCAGTGGGAGGACTAGAAGTACAGATACGCAGTATTTT | CASSGRTRSTDTQYF
NA | TRBJ1-3 | NA | TRBV28 | TGTGCCAGCAGTGTCGACTGGGGATTGTCTGGAAACACCATATATTTT | CASSVDWGLSGNTIYF
NA | TRBJ1-5 | NA | TRBV25-1 | TGTGCCAGCAGTGAATGGGAATTTCAGCCCCAGCATTTT | CASSEWEFQPQHF
NA | TRBJ1-2 | NA | TRBV6-5 | TGTGCCAGCAGTTACTCGGGCCCCACCGGTGGCTACACCTTC | CASSYSGPTGGYTF
TRBD1 | TRBJ2-5 | NA | TRBV4-3 | TGCGCCAGCAGCCAAGATGGAGACAGGGCCGAGACCCAGTACTTC | CASSQDGDRAETQYF
TRBD2 | TRBJ2-4 | NA | TRBV9 | TGTGCCAGCAGCCCAGGGACTAGCCTCGTTGAAAACATTCAGTACTTC | CASSPGTSLVENIQYF
NA | TRBJ1-1 | NA | TRBV23-1 | TGCGCCAGCAGAAAACTCCGGGCGGGGGACACTGAAGCTTTCTTT | CASRKLRAGDTEAFF
TRBD2 | TRBJ2-5 | NA | TRBV7-3 | TGTGCCAGCAGCTCACCGGGACTACAAGAGACCCAGTACTTC | CASSSPGLQETQYF
NA | TRBJ1-1 | NA | TRBV7-2 | TGTGCCAGCAGCTTAACAGTGGGAACAAACACTGAAGCTTTCTTT | CASSLTVGTNTEAFF
TRBD2 | TRBJ2-1 | NA | TRBV5-1 | TGCGCCAGCAGCCTCTCCCGGGGGGGGACCTACAATGAGCAGTTCTTC | CASSLSRGGTYNEQFF
NA | TRBJ1-6 | NA | TRBV27 | TGTGCCAGCAGTTTACGCGGCAGGAATAATTCACCCCTCCACTTT | CASSLRGRNNSPLHF
NA | TRBJ2-1 | few | TRBV2 | TGTGCCAGCAGTGAAGACGGGGGCTCCTACAATGAGCAGTTCTTC | CASSEDGGSYNEQFF
TRBD1 | TRBJ1-5 | NA | TRBV19 | TGTGCCAGTAGCCCTGGAATGGGACAGGGCTTTCATCAGCCCCAGCATTTT | CASSPGMGQGFHQPQHF
TRBD2 | TRBJ2-7 | NA | TRBV7-9 | TGTGCCAGCAGCTTTAGCGGGGGGCAGCCCTACGAGCAGTACTTC | CASSFSGGQPYEQYF
NA | TRBJ1-2 | NA | TRBV7-2 | TGTGCCAGCAGCTTAAATTCAGATAACTATGGCTACACCTTC | CASSLNSDNYGYTF
TRBD1 | TRBJ2-7 | NA | TRBV6-1 | TGTGCCAGCAGTGGACCCAAATACCGGGACAGCTACGAGCAGTACTTC | CASSGPKYRDSYEQYF
TRBD2 | TRBJ2-1 | NA | TRBV6-1 | TGTGCCAGCAGTGAGAGCGGGGGGGCTAACAATGAGCAGTTCTTC | CASSESGGANNEQFF
NA | TRBJ2-3 | once | TRBV9 | TGTGCCAGCAGCGCAGTCACAGCCCTAGATACGCAGTATTTT | CASSAVTALDTQYF
TRBD1 | TRBJ1-1 | NA | TRBV7-3 | TGTGCCAGCAGCCAATACAGGGGGCGGTCGATGAACACTGAAGCTTTCTTT | CASSQYRGRSMNTEAFF
NA | TRBJ1-6 | NA | TRBV27 | TGTGCCAGCAGTTCAGGGGTTCTGGATTCACCCCTCCACTTT | CASSSGVLDSPLHF
TRBD1 | TRBJ2-3 | few | TRBV3-1/TRBV3-2 | TGTGCCAGCAGCGGGGACAGGGTAGACGCAGATACGCAGTATTTT | CASSGDRVDADTQYF
TRBD2 | TRBJ2-1 | NA | TRBV10-3 | TGTGCCACTTTGCGAGCGGGGAGCTACAATGAGCAGTTCTTC | CATLRAGSYNEQFF
NA | TRBJ2-7 | NA | TRBV5-1 | TGCGCCAGCAGCTTGAGCACAGACTCCTACGAGCAGTACTTC | CASSLSTDSYEQYF
NA | TRBJ2-4 | NA | TRBV3-1/TRBV3-2 | TGTGCCAGCAGCCAGGGTGGCCTCAAAAACATTCAGTACTTC | CASSQGGLKNIQYF
NA | TRBJ1-6 | once | TRBV25-1 | TGTGCCAGCAGTGTTCACTATAATTCACCCCTCCACTTT | CASSVHYNSPLHF
TRBD1 | TRBJ1-4 | NA | TRBV11-2 | TGTGCCAGCAGCCCGGGACAGGGTATGGAAAAACTGTTTTTT | CASSPGQGMEKLFF
NA | TRBJ2-3 | NA | TRBV19 | TGTGCCAGTAGTATAGTGGGCAGGGGCACAGATACGCAGTATTTT | CASSIVGRGTDTQYF
NA | TRBJ1-4 | NA | TRBV5-6 | TGTGCCAGCAGCCCCGGACAGAGTAATGAAAAACTGTTTTTT | CASSPGQSNEKLFF
NA | TRBJ2-1 | NA | TRBV14 | TGTGCCAGCAGCCTACATGGATGGTCGGTGATCGGTGGTGGGTACAATGAGCAGTTCTTC | CASSLHGWSVIGGGYNEQFF
TRBD1 | TRBJ2-2 | NA | TRBV4-2 | TGTGCCAGCAGCCAAGCGACAGGGCCCGGGGAGCTGTTTTTT | CASSQATGPGELFF
NA | TRBJ1-1 | NA | TRBV2 | TGTGCCAGCAGTGTGGAATCCGGGAACACTGAAGCTTTCTTT | CASSVESGNTEAFF
NA | TRBJ1-4 | NA | TRBV5-1 | TGCGCCAGCAGCCTACAGGGCGCAACTAATGAAAAACTGTTTTTT | CASSLQGATNEKLFF
NA | TRBJ1-6 | NA | TRBV27 | TGTGCCAGCAGTTTACCGGGGGGAGTTTCACCCCTCCACTTT | CASSLPGGVSPLHF
TRBD1 | TRBJ2-5 | once | TRBV5-1 | TGCGCCAGCAGCTGGGGACAGATGCCCGAGACCCAGTACTTC | CASSWGQMPETQYF
TRBD2 | TRBJ2-2 | NA | TRBV5-1 | TGCGCCAGCCAGGGACTAGCGAACACCGGGGAGCTGTTTTTT | CASQGLANTGELFF
NA | TRBJ1-1 | NA | TRBV7-8 | TGTGCCAGCAGCTTGACAGTGAACACTGAAGCTTTCTTT | CASSLTVNTEAFF